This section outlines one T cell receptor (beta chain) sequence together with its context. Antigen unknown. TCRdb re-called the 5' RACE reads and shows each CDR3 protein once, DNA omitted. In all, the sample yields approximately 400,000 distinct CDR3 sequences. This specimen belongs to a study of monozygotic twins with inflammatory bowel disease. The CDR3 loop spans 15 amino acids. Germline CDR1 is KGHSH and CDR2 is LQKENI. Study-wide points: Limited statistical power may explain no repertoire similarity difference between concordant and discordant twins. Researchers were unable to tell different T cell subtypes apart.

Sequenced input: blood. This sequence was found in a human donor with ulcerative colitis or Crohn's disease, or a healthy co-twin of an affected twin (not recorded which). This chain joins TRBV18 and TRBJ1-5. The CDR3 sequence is CASSPPDRSNQPQHF.